This TCR beta chain was recovered during a study of blood T cell repertoires in COVID-19 (dated by TCRdb to 2018 to 2020). In terms of the full investigation: Samples from collaborators originated in the United States, Italy and Spain and spanned both the acute and convalescent phases of COVID-19. The material from the prospective study consisted of cDNA or gDNA derived from T cells, B-cell-depleted T cells, or PBMCs. The dataset comprised deeply sampled blood TCRbeta repertoires from subjects exposed to, actively infected with, or recovered from COVID-19. The repertoires were made available in a free public database intended to serve as a resource for research on the immune response to SARS-CoV-2. Samples were obtained from the ongoing ImmuneRACE study (first 160 participants) and from about 1,300 subjects provided by 6 global collaborators. The sample metadata nearly always contained a de-identified subject ID, COVID-19 status, age in years and sex. HLA class I and class II types, where available, came from metadata supplied by the sample provider rather than from assay-based typing. Overall study outcomes, separate from this receptor: The amount of clinical and demographic metadata varied by source and participant and was provided uncurated.

The immunoSEQ Assay, a bias-controlled multiplex PCR, was used to amplify TCRbeta CDR3 regions from genomic DNA. The original methods were these. The number of nucleated cells in each sample was estimated from the amplification of reference gene primers within the assay. To quantify the absolute abundance of each unique TCRbeta CDR3 rearrangement, sequence reads were collapsed and filtered. For each sample, productive Simpson clonality was calculated as the square root of Simpson's diversity index across productive rearrangements. What TCRdb holds here is the immuneACCESS table cut down to in-frame rearrangements. Part of the clones is not present; checked against another copy, under half of the missing clones reflect an unresolved V gene, and the others are unexplained. The V and J calls and clone size are taken from that table; D and trimming were inferred from the DNA. In this sample the table shows under 150,000 clones, 65% to 90% of which occur a single time. The ten largest clones add up to 2% to 2.5% of the sample.

This clone was seen more than once but under ten times. What this receptor recognizes is not known. Base qualities were left out, and no much larger clone turns up one base away. In the prospective study, participants were 18 to 89 years old, resided in 24 geographic areas of the United States, and were enrolled through a virtual design. Cohort assignment in the prospective study relied on participant-reported clinical history from a screening survey and a study questionnaire. Recovered participants in ImmuneRACE Cohort 3 were defined as having two consecutive negative NP/OP PCR tests, clearance from a healthcare professional, or resolution of symptoms. In the prospective study, mobile phlebotomists collected whole blood, serum and a nasopharyngeal or oropharyngeal swab from each participant. Prospective study participants could optionally give additional blood draws and questionnaires over an approximately two-month period. Prospective study blood samples were shipped either frozen or at room temperature before DNA extraction.

From the cysteine up to the phenylalanine, the CDR3 has a length of 17 residues. Just the 51-base CDR3 DNA is kept, in frame starting at base 1. Deletion took 6 bases off V and 0 bases off J, with a span of 17 bases between the germline ends. From a lookup of the germline V gene (reference sequence), CDR1 and CDR2 are LNHDA and SQIVND. This clonotype originated in a woman in her forties or fifties who had recovered from COVID-19. Here the chain combines TRBV19 and TRBJ2-2, and perhaps TRBD1 as D gene, on 7 matching bases. The specimen was PBMCs or T cells enriched from blood (not recorded which). The encoded CDR3 is CASRRGPGAANTGELFF. The DNA sequence is TGTGCCAGTAGAAGGGGGCCGGGGGCCGCGAACACCGGGGAGCTGTTTTTT.